The 17 T cell receptor beta chains below were found in one sample sequenced in a study of T cell responses to AZD1222 COVID-19 vaccine. Method: immunoSEQ multiplex PCR; TCRdb's copy keeps in-frame clones and lacks some. Here the sample spans 130,000 to 150,000 clones, about 91% being singletons. This material consisted of peripheral blood, taken on day 0 of AZD1222 vaccination. The receptors originated from an adult in good health.

V gene TRBV3-1 (or the pseudogene TRBV3-2) combines with J gene TRBJ2-7; D not certain. Germline V CDR1 and CDR2: LGHDT, YNNKEL (reference sequence). CDR3 size: 12 residues. The germline V and J ends were trimmed by 3 bases and 0 bases, with 3 bases remaining between them. CDR3 in amino acids: CASSQNSYEQYF. In DNA, the CDR3 is TGTGCCAGCAGCCAGAACTCCTACGAGCAGTACTTC.

The rearrangement links TRBV7-3 to TRBJ2-3; 8 nucleotides match TRBD1. Per the germline V gene, CDR1 is SGHTA and CDR2 is FQGTGA. V shed 1 base, J shed 4 bases, and the junction held 7 bases outside the gene matches. The CDR3 runs 16 residues. CDR3 sequence reads: CASSLNSGGASDTQYF. Here the CDR3 DNA reads TGTGCCAGCAGCTTAAATTCAGGGGGCGCATCAGATACGCAGTATTTT.

V usage is TRBV5-1 and J usage is TRBJ1-1; D is unresolved. The V end was cut by 0 bases, the J end by 0 bases, with 6 bases between. This CDR3 spans 14 amino acids. The germline V gene has CDR1 SGHRS and CDR2 YFSETQ. The CDR3 DNA reads as TGCGCCAGCAGCTTGGAAAGGTTGAACACTGAAGCTTTCTTT. This encodes CASSLERLNTEAFF.

This chain links TRBV27 with TRBJ2-3, with 11 positions matching TRBD2. CDR1 is MNHEY, CDR2 SMNVEV, per germline (reference sequence). The CDR3 spans 15 residues. After removal of 7 bases from V and 5 bases from J, the junction contained 8 bases not matched to a gene. DNA of the CDR3: TGTGCCAGCAAAATAGCGGGGGGGCCCGGAGATACGCAGTATTTT. This translates into CASKIAGGPGDTQYF.

This clone appeared once. The chain carries TRBV6-5 and TRBJ1-4, with 12 bases matching TRBD1. The CDR3 sequence is 13 residues long. Germline loops: CDR1 MNHEY, CDR2 SVGAGI. V shed 6 bases and J 7 bases; nucleotides not matched to a gene: 0. The CDR3 spells CASRGQGAEKLFF. The DNA for the CDR3 is TGTGCCAGCAGGGGACAGGGGGCTGAAAAACTGTTTTTT.

The chain carries TRBV28 and TRBJ1-3; D is perhaps TRBD1 (6 bases). CDR3 length: 15 amino acids. Germline lookup yields CDR1 MDHEN and CDR2 SYDVKM. V lost 6 bases and J 4 bases, leaving 16 bases between the germline ends. The DNA of the CDR3 is TGTGCCAGCAGCTCCCGCGGGGGCTCAGGAAACACCATATATTTT. Amino acid sequence: CASSSRGGSGNTIYF.

The DNA of the CDR3 is TGCAGCGTCCGTACGGGACAGGGGTCCTATGGCTACACCTTC. Encoded protein: CSVRTGQGSYGYTF. The rearrangement joins TRBV29-1 to TRBJ1-2, with 10 bases fitting TRBD1. This CDR3 comprises 14 residues. The V and J ends lost 6 bases and 4 bases, in that order; junction bases with no gene match: 8. The germline V gene has CDR1 SQVTM and CDR2 ANQGSEA.

The rearrangement uses TRBV7-3 and TRBJ1-1, with D tentatively TRBD1 (5 bases). Germline V CDR1 and CDR2: SGHTA, FQGTGA. Trimming removed 4 bases from V and 7 bases from J, with 13 bases in between. The CDR3 is 13 amino acids. CDR3 sequence (DNA): TGTGCCAGCAGCTCGACGAGGGACGGTGAAGCTTTCTTT. This encodes CASSSTRDGEAFF.

This rearrangement joins TRBV4-1 to TRBJ2-3, with 9 bases lining up with TRBD2. Germline-derived CDR1 and CDR2 are MGHRA and YSYEKL. The J segment lost 6 bases and the V segment lost 1 base, leaving 8 bases of the junction unmatched. There are 16 residues in the CDR3. CDR3 sequence: CASSQGATSGWDTQYF. The DNA for the CDR3 is TGCGCCAGCAGCCAAGGGGCAACTAGCGGGTGGGATACGCAGTATTTT.

J is TRBJ2-3 and V is TRBV27; 9 bases match TRBD1. Looked up from germline, CDR1 is MNHEY and CDR2 is SMNVEV (reference sequence). The CDR3 totals 17 residues. Trimming at V came to 0 bases and at J to 3 bases, leaving 7 bases not matched to a gene. Here the CDR3 DNA reads TGTGCCAGCAGTTTATCGGGACAGGGATGGGAGACAGATACGCAGTATTTT. It encodes CASSLSGQGWETDTQYF.

This sequence joins TRBV5-1 and TRBJ1-1; D is unresolved. The CDR3 is 13 residues long. The germline CDR1 and CDR2 sequences are SGHRS and YFSETQ. Trimming cost V 0 bases and J 0 bases, with 3 bases left between them. CDR3 coding DNA: TGCGCCAGCAGCTTGGAAATGAACACTGAAGCTTTCTTT. It specifies CASSLEMNTEAFF.

Only one count was recorded for this clone. The chain joins TRBV7-2 to TRBJ2-1; D unclear. The CDR3 sequence is 14 residues long. With 9 bases removed from V and 6 bases from J, the gap between germline ends came to 18 bases. Germline assignment: CDR1 SGHTA and CDR2 FQGNSA. The DNA of the CDR3 is TGTGCCAGTAGCCGGGCAGGTAGTGGCAATGAGCAGTTCTTC. It yields the protein CASSRAGSGNEQFF.

The chain links TRBV4-3 to TRBJ1-5; no definite D call. V lost 0 bases and J lost 5, with 8 bases in between. In germline, CDR1 is LGHNA, CDR2 YSLEER. This CDR3 spans 14 amino acids. DNA for the CDR3: TGCGCCAGCAGCCAAGAGGCTGGCTATCAGCCCCAGCATTTT. Translation: CASSQEAGYQPQHF.

This clone appeared a few times. This sequence joins TRBV11-1 and TRBJ1-1, with TRBD1 matching over 7 bases. The CDR3 contains 13 residues. CDR1 is SGHAT, CDR2 FQDESV, per germline (reference sequence). Trimming removed 8 bases from V and 0 bases from J; junction bases left unmatched: 3. The CDR3, as DNA: TGTGCCAGCGTGACAGGGCTGAACACTGAAGCTTTCTTT. Residues: CASVTGLNTEAFF.

The rearrangement uses TRBV19 and TRBJ1-5, with 8 bases identical to TRBD1. The V segment lost 2 bases and the J segment 2 bases; nucleotides outside the gene matches: 8. Germline CDR1 is LNHDA and CDR2 is SQIVND (reference sequence). There are 17 residues in the CDR3. The CDR3 DNA is TGTGCCAGTAGTATAACACGACAGGGGCTCGGCAATCAGCCCCAGCATTTT. It yields the protein CASSITRQGLGNQPQHF.

This chain uses TRBV28 with TRBJ1-1; TRBD1 matches 10 bases. Germline V gene data show CDR1 as MDHEN and CDR2 as SYDVKM. The CDR3 runs 17 residues. With 6 bases clipped from V and 1 base from J, the junction kept 11 bases outside the gene matches. The CDR3 sequence: CASSGLRDRGRNTEAFF. The CDR3 nucleotides read TGTGCCAGCAGCGGACTCCGGGACAGGGGAAGGAACACTGAAGCTTTCTTT.

This clone has more than one count but fewer than ten. The V gene is TRBV5-1, the J gene TRBJ2-1, with D perhaps TRBD2 (5 bases). Germline V gene sequence: CDR1 SGHRS, CDR2 YFSETQ. The CDR3 extends over 15 amino acids. Trimming removed 7 bases at V and 7 bases at J, with 21 bases between. The CDR3 region is CASEGGGLPGNEQFF. The CDR3 bases are TGCGCCAGCGAAGGAGGCGGCCTCCCCGGGAATGAGCAGTTCTTC.